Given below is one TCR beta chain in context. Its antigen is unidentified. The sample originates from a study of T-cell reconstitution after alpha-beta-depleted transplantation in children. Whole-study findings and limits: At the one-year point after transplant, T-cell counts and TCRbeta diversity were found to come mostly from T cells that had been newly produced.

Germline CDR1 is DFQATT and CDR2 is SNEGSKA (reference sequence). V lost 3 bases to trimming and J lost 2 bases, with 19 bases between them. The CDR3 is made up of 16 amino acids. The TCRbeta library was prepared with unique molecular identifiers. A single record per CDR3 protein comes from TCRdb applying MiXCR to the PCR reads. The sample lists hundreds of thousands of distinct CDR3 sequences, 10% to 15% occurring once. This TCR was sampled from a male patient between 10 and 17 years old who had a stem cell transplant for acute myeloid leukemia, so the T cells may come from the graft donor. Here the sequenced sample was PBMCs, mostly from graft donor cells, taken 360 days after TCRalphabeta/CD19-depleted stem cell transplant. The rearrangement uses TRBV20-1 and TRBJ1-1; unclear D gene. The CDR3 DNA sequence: TGCAGTGCTAGTCCCAGCCTTCATCTATCTAACACTGAAGCTTTCTTT. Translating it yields CSASPSLHLSNTEAFF.